This TCR beta chain was identified during a study of blood T cell repertoires in COVID-19. This clone was seen once. Some clones are missing from TCRdb's copy, which holds only in-frame ones; the method was immunoSEQ multiplex PCR. The repertoire holds tens of thousands of clones, with less than 85% as singletons. Seattle's enrolled individuals joined amid active infection and were then monitored longitudinally. This CDR3 region has 16 residues. Trimming cost V 5 bases and J 0 bases; bases outside gene matches: 8. Per germline, CDR1 MDHEN and CDR2 SYDVKM. This chain joins TRBV28 and TRBJ1-1; TRBD1 matches at 8 bases. Sequencing used peripheral blood. The TCR was taken from a man between 65 and 85 years old with COVID-19, enrolled during active disease. The CDR3 nucleotides are TGTGCCAGCAGTGAGCTGGACAGGGCAGTGAACACTGAAGCTTTCTTT. Translated, it gives CASSELDRAVNTEAFF.